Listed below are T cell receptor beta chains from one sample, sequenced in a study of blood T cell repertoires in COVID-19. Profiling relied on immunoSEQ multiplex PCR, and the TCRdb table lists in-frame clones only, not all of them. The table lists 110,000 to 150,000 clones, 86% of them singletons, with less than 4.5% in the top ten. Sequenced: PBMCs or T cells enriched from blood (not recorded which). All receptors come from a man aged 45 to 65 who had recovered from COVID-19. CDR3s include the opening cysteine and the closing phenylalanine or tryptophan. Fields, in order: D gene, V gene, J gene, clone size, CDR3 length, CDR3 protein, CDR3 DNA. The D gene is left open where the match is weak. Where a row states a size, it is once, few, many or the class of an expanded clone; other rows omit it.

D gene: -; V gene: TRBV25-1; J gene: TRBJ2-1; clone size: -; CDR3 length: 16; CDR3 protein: CASSEWVRFQVNEQFF; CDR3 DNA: TGTGCCAGCAGTGAATGGGTCAGGTTTCAGGTAAATGAGCAGTTCTTC
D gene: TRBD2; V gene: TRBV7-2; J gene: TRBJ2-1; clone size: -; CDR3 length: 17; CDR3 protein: CASSLRTSGSFGDEQFF; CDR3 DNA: TGTGCCAGCAGCTTACGGACTAGCGGGAGTTTTGGCGATGAGCAGTTCTTC
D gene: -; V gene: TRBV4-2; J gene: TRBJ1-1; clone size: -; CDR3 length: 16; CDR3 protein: CASSQEVEVTNTEAFF; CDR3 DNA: TGTGCCAGCAGCCAAGAGGTTGAGGTAACGAACACTGAAGCTTTCTTT
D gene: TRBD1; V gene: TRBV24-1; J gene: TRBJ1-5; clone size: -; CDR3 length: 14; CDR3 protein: CATSDFPGGQPQHF; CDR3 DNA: TGTGCCACCAGTGATTTTCCAGGGGGACAGCCCCAGCATTTT
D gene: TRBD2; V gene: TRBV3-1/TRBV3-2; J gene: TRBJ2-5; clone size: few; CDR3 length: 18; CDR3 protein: CASSPPGGLAGGWETQYF; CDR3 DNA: TGTGCCAGCAGCCCCCCGGGGGGACTAGCGGGGGGTTGGGAGACCCAGTACTTC
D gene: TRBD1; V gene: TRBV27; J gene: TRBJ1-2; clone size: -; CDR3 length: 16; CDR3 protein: CASSFSGTGPSYGYTF; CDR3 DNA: TGTGCCAGCAGTTTTTCCGGGACAGGGCCCAGCTATGGCTACACCTTC
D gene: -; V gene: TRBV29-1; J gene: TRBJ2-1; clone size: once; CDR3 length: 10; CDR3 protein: CSVEDYQQFF; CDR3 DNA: TGCAGCGTTGAAGACTACCAGCAGTTCTTC
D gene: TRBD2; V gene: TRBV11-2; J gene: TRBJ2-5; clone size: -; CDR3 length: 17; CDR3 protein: CASSREVAGVARVAQYF; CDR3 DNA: TGTGCCAGCAGCCGGGAGGTAGCGGGAGTGGCAAGAGTGGCCCAGTACTTC
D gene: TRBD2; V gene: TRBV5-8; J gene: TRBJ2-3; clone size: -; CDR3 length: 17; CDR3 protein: CASSRGLAASSTDTQYF; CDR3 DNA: TGTGCCAGCAGCAGGGGACTAGCCGCGTCTAGCACAGATACGCAGTATTTT
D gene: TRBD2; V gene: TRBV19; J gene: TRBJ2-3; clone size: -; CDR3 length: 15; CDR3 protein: CASSIAGVSTDTQYF; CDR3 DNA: TGTGCCAGTAGTATCGCGGGAGTAAGCACAGATACGCAGTATTTT
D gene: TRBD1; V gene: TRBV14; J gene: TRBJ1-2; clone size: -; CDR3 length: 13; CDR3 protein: CASSHGQGYGYTF; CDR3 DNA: TGTGCCAGCAGCCACGGACAGGGCTATGGCTACACCTTC
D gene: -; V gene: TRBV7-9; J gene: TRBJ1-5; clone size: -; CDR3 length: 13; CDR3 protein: CASGPQIGEPQHF; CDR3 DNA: TGTGCCAGCGGCCCACAAATAGGGGAGCCCCAGCATTTT
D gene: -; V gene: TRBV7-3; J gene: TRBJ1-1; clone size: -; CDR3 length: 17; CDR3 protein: CASSLIPPGLGNTEAFF; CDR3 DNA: TGTGCCAGCAGCTTAATCCCCCCTGGGCTTGGGAACACTGAAGCTTTCTTT
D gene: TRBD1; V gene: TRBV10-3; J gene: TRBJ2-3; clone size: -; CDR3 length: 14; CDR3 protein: CAIRTGGDTDTQYF; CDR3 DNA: TGTGCCATCAGGACAGGGGGAGACACAGATACGCAGTATTTT
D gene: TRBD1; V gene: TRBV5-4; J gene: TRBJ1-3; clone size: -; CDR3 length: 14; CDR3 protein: CASSGTASGNTIYF; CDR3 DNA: TGTGCCAGCAGCGGGACAGCCTCTGGAAACACCATATATTTT
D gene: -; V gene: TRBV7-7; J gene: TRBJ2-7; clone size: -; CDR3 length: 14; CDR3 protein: CASSRQQGSSEQYF; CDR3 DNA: TGTGCCAGCAGCCGTCAACAGGGATCGTCCGAGCAGTACTTC
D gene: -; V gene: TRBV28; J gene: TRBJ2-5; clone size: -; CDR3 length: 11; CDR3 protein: CASSPRETQYF; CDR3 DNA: TGTGCCAGCAGTCCGAGGGAGACCCAGTACTTC
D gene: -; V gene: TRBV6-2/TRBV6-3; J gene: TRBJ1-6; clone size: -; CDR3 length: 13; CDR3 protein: CASSYLAEGPLHF; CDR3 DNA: TGTGCCAGCAGTTACCTGGCTGAGGGACCCCTCCACTTT
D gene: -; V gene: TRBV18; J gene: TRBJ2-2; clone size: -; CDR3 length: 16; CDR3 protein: CASSPPSGPATGELFF; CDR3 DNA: TGTGCCAGCTCACCACCTAGCGGCCCTGCCACCGGGGAGCTGTTTTTT
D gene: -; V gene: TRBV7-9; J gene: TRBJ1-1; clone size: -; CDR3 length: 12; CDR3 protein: CASNNPNTEAFF; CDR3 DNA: TGTGCCAGCAACAATCCTAACACTGAAGCTTTCTTT
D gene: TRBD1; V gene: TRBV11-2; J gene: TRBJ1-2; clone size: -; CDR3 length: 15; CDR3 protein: CASSLGQGTNYGYTF; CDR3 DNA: TGTGCCAGCAGCCTCGGACAGGGGACTAACTATGGCTACACCTTC
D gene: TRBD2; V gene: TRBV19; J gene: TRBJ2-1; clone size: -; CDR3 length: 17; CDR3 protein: CASSGSSGGASYNEQFF; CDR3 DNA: TGTGCCAGTAGTGGGAGTAGCGGGGGGGCCTCCTACAATGAGCAGTTCTTC
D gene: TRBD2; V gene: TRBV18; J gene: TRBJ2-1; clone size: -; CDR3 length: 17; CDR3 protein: CASSPFPGLAGVNEQFF; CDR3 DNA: TGTGCCAGCTCACCTTTCCCGGGACTAGCGGGAGTGAATGAGCAGTTCTTC
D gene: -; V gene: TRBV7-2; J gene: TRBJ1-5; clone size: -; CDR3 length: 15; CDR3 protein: CASSLSAGVDQPQHF; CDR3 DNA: TGTGCCAGCAGCTTATCGGCAGGGGTCGATCAGCCCCAGCATTTT
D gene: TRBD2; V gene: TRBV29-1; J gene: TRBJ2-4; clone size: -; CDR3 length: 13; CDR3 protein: CSARTSGKNIQYF; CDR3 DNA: TGCAGCGCCCGGACTAGCGGAAAAAACATTCAGTACTTC
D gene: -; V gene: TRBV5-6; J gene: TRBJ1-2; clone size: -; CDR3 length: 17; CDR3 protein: CASSLDWGRATNYGYTF; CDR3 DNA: TGTGCCAGCAGCTTGGACTGGGGCAGGGCGACCAACTATGGCTACACCTTC
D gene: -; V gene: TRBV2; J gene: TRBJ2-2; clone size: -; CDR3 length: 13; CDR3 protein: CASQTGNTGELFF; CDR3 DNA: TGTGCCAGCCAGACAGGGAACACCGGGGAGCTGTTTTTT
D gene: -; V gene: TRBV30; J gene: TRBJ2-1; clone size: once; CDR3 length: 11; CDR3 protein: CAWSVLSGQFF; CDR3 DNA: TGTGCCTGGAGTGTACTTAGCGGGCAGTTCTTC
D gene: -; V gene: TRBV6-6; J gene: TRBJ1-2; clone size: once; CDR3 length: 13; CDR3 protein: CASSLDPNYGYTF; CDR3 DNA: TGTGCCAGCAGCTTAGATCCTAACTATGGCTACACCTTC
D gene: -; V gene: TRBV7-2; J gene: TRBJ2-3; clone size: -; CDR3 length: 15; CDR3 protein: CASSSSGGPGDTQYF; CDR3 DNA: TGTGCCAGCAGCTCCTCTGGCGGGCCCGGAGATACGCAGTATTTT
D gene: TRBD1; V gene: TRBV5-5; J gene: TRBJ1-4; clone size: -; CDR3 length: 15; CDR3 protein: CASSPPFRGNEKLFF; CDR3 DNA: TGTGCCAGCAGCCCTCCTTTCAGGGGGAATGAAAAACTGTTTTTT
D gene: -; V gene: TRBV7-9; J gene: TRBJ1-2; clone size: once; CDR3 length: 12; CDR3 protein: CASSLDRYGYTF; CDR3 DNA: TGTGCCAGCAGCCTCGACAGATATGGCTACACCTTC
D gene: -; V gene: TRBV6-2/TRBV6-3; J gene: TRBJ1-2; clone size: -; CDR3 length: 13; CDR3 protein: CASSYSHLGGYTF; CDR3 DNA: TGTGCCAGCAGTTACTCTCATCTGGGCGGCTACACCTTC
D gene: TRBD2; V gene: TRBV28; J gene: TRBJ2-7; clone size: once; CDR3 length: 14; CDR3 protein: CASHLGGGRYEQYF; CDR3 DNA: TGTGCCAGCCACCTCGGGGGAGGGCGGTACGAGCAGTACTTC
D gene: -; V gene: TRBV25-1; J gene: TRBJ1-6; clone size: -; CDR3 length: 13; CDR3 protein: CASSTGTLSPLHF; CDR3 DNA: TGTGCCAGCAGCACCGGGACACTTTCACCCCTCCACTTT
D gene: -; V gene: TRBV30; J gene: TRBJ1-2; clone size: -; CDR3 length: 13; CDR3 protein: CAWRGDSAYGYTF; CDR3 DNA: TGTGCCTGGAGAGGAGACAGTGCCTATGGCTACACCTTC
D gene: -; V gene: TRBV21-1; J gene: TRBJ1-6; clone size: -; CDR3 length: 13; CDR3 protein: CASSQKPHSPLHF; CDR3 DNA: TGTGCCAGCAGCCAAAAGCCCCATTCACCCCTCCACTTT
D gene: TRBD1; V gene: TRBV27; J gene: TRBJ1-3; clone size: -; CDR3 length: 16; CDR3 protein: CASSPWTGGTGNTIYF; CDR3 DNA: TGTGCCAGCAGTCCATGGACAGGGGGGACTGGAAACACCATATATTTT
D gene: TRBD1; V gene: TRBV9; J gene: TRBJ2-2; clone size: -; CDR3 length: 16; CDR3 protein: CASSVASGQSVGELFF; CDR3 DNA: TGTGCCAGCAGCGTAGCTTCGGGACAGTCCGTCGGGGAGCTGTTTTTT
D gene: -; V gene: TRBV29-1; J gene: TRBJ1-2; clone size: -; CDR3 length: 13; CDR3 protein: CSVEGGHSFGYTF; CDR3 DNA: TGCAGCGTTGAGGGGGGGCACAGTTTTGGCTACACCTTC
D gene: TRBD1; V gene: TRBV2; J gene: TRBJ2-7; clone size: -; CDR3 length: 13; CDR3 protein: CASIEDREHEQYF; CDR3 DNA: TGTGCCAGCATTGAGGACAGGGAGCACGAGCAGTACTTC
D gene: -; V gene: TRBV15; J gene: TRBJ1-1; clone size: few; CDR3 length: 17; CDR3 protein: CATSRLWTGVVNTEAFF; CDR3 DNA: TGTGCCACCAGCAGATTGTGGACCGGGGTGGTGAACACTGAAGCTTTCTTT
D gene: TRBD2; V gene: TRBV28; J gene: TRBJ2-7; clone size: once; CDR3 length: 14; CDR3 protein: CASSFLAGSYEQYF; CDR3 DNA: TGTGCCAGCAGTTTCCTAGCGGGGTCCTACGAGCAGTACTTC
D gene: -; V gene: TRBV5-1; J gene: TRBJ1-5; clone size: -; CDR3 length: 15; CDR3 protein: CASSLEGGASQPQHF; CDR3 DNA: TGCGCCAGCAGCTTGGAAGGAGGGGCATCTCAGCCCCAGCATTTT
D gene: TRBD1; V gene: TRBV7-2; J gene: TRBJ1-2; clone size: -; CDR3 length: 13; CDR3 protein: CASSSGGGVGYTF; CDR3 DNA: TGTGCCAGCAGCTCAGGGGGCGGGGTTGGCTACACCTTC
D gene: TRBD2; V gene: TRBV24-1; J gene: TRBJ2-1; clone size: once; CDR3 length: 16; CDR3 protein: CATSDLQAGDYNEQFF; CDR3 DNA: TGTGCCACCAGTGATTTGCAAGCGGGGGACTACAATGAGCAGTTCTTC
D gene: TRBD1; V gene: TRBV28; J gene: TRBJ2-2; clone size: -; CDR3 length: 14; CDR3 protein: CASSTGGGTGELFF; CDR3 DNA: TGTGCCAGCAGTACAGGGGGCGGCACCGGGGAGCTGTTTTTT
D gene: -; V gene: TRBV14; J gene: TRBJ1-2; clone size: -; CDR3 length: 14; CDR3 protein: CASSQRRDRPGYTF; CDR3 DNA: TGTGCCAGCAGCCAAAGGCGAGACAGGCCTGGCTACACCTTC
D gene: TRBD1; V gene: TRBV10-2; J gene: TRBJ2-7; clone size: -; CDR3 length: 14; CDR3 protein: CASSESGTGYEQYF; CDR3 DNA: TGCGCCAGCAGTGAGTCGGGGACAGGGTACGAGCAGTACTTC